This T cell receptor (beta chain) was found in a study of blood T cell repertoires in COVID-19. The assay was immunoSEQ multiplex PCR, and TCRdb's table has in-frame clones only and misses some. The table includes around 120,000 clones, over 85% detected once. This CDR3 has 13 residues. Germline values: CDR1 SQVTM, CDR2 ANQGSEA. V dropped 3 bases and J dropped 0 bases, with 6 bases sitting between them. This chain links TRBV29-1 with TRBJ2-1; no clear D gene. Sequences were obtained from peripheral blood. This receptor was obtained from a man aged 45-65 years with active COVID-19. The CDR3 reads CSVERSSYNEQFF. The DNA for the CDR3 is TGCAGCGTTGAGAGGAGCTCCTACAATGAGCAGTTCTTC.